This TCR beta chain was identified in a study of blood T cell repertoires in COVID-19. About the research overall: From the United States, Italy and Spain came samples of acute and convalescent COVID-19. T cells, B-cell-depleted T cells, or PBMCs provided the cDNA or gDNA that served as material.

This CDR3 spans 18 amino acids. Germline lookup yields CDR1 MGHRA and CDR2 YSYEKL. Losses at the gene ends were 0 bases for V and 5 bases for J; bases not matched to a gene: 13. In the study's own analysis: Nucleated cell counts were estimated from reference gene primer amplification. The assay was immunoSEQ multiplex PCR, and TCRdb's table has in-frame clones only and misses some. That table furnishes V, J and clone size, whereas the DNA furnished D and trimming. This table holds 90,000 or so clones, about nine tenths found once. This TCR came from a human donor with active COVID-19. The donor label of this sample is uncertain. The sample was peripheral blood. The V call is TRBV4-1, the J call TRBJ2-3; 8 nucleotides agree with TRBD2. CDR3 loop: CASSQDLSSGGVRDTQYF. As DNA, the CDR3 is TGCGCCAGCAGCCAAGATCTTTCCAGCGGGGGAGTTCGAGATACGCAGTATTTT.